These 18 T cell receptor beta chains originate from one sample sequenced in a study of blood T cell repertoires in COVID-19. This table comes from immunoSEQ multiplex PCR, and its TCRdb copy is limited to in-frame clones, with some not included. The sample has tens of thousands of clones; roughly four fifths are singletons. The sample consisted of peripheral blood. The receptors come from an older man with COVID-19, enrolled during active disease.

CDR3 nucleotide sequence: TGTGCCATCGCCTCCGACAGCTTTTATAGCAATCAGCCCCAGCATTTT. Protein: CAIASDSFYSNQPQHF. J is TRBJ1-5 and V is TRBV10-3, with D perhaps TRBD1 (5 bases). The germline CDR1 and CDR2 sequences are ENHRY and SYGVKD. The ends were cut back, 8 bases at V and 0 bases at J, with 17 bases in the middle. The CDR3 has 16 amino acids.

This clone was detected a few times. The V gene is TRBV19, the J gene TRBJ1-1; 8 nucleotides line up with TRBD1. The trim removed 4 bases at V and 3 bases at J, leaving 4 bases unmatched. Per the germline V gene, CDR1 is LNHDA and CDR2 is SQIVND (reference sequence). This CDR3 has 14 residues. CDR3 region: CASSTRGRDTEAFF. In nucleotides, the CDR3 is TGTGCCAGTAGTACCAGGGGGCGTGACACTGAAGCTTTCTTT.

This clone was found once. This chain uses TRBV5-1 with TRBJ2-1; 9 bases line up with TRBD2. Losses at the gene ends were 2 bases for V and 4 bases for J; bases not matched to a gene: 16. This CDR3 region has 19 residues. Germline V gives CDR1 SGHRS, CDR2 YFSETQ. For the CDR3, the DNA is TGCGCCAGCAGCTTCTCGGTAGCGGGAGCTCCCCGGGGTTACAATGAGCAGTTCTTC. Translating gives CASSFSVAGAPRGYNEQFF.

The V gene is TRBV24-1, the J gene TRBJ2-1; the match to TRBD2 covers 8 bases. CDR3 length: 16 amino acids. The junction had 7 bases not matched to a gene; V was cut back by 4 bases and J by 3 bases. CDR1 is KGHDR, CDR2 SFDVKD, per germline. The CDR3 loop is CATSDTPGLDYNEQFF. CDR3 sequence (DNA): TGTGCCACCAGTGACACACCGGGACTAGACTACAATGAGCAGTTCTTC.

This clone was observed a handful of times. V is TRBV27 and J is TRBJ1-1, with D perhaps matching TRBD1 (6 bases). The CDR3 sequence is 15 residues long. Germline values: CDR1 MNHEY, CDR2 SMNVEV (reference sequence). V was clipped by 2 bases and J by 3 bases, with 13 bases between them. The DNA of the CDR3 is TGTGCCAGCAGTTTACGCAGGGGAGGGGACACTGAAGCTTTCTTT. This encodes CASSLRRGGDTEAFF.

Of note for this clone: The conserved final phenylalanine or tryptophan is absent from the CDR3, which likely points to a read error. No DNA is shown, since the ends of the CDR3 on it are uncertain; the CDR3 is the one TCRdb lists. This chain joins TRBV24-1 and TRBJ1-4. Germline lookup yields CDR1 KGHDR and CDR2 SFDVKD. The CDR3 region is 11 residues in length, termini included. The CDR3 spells CATSCSRIGFV.

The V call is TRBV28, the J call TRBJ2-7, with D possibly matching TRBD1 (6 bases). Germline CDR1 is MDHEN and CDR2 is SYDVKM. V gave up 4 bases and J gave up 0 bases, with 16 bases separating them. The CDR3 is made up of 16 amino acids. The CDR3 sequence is CASSYGGGQISYEQYF. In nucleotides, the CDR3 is TGTGCCAGCAGTTATGGGGGTGGACAGATCTCCTACGAGCAGTACTTC. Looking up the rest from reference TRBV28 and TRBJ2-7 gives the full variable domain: DVKVTQSSRYLVKRTGEKVFLECVQDMDHENMFWYRQDPGLGLRLIYFSYDVKMKEKGDIPEGYSVSREKKERFSLILESASTNQTSMYLCASSYGGGQISYEQYFGPGTRLTVT.

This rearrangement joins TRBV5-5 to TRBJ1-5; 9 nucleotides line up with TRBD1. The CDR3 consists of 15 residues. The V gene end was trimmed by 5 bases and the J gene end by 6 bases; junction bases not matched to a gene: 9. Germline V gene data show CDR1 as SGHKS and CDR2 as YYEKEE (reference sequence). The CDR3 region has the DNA TGTGCCAGCAGTTTCACAGGGGGCGGAGGTCAGCCCCAGCATTTT. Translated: CASSFTGGGGQPQHF.

CDR3 region: CALNEFGGYTF. The CDR3 DNA follows: TGTGCCTTAAATGAGTTCGGTGGCTACACCTTC. The chain joins TRBV30 to TRBJ1-2; D remains unclear. The V end lost 7 bases, the J end lost 7 bases, and 13 bases lay between the germline ends. The CDR3 totals 11 residues. Germline V gene lookup returns CDR1 GTSNPN and CDR2 SVGIG (reference sequence).

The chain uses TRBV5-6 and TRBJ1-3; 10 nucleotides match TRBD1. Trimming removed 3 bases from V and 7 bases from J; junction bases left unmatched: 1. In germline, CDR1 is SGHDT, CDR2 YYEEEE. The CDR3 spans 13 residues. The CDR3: CASSWDRGNTIYF. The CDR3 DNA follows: TGTGCCAGCAGCTGGGACAGGGGTAACACCATATATTTT.

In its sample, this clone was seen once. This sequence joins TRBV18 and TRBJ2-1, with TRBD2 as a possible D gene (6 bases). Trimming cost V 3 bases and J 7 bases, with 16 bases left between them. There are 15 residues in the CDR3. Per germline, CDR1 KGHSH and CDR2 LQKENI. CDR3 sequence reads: CASSPPGSRFNEQFF. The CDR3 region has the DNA TGTGCCAGCTCACCGCCCGGGAGTAGGTTTAATGAGCAGTTCTTC.

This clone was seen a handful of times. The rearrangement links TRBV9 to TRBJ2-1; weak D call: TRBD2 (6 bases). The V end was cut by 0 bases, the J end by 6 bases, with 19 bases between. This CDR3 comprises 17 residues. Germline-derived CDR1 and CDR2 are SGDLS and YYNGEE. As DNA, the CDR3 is TGTGCCAGCAGCGTAGATTTCGCGGGAATCGGACTCAATGAGCAGTTCTTC. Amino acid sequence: CASSVDFAGIGLNEQFF.

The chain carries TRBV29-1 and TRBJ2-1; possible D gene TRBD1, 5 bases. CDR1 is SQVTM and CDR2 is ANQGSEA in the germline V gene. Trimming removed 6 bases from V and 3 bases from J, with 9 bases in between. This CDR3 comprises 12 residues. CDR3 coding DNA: TGCAGCGTGACAGAGCTCTACAATGAGCAGTTCTTC. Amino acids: CSVTELYNEQFF.

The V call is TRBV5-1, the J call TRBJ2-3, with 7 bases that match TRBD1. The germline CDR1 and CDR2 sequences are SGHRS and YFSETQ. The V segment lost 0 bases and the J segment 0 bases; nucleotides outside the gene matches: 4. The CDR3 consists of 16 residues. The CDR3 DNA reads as TGCGCCAGCAGCTTGGAAAGGGGGCTAAGCACAGATACGCAGTATTTT. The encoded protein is CASSLERGLSTDTQYF. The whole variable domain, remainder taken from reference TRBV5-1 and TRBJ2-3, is KAGVTQTPRYLIKTRGQQVTLSCSPISGHRSVSWYQQTPGQGLQFLFEYFSETQRNKGNFPGRFSGRQFSNSRSEMNVSTLELGDSALYLCASSLERGLSTDTQYFGPGTRLTVL.

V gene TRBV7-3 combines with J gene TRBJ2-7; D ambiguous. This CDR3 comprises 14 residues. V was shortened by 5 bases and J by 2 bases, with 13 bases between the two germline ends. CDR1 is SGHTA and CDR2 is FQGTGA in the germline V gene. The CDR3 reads CASSISDGPYEQYF. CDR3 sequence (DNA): TGTGCCAGCAGCATTTCCGATGGGCCCTACGAGCAGTACTTC.

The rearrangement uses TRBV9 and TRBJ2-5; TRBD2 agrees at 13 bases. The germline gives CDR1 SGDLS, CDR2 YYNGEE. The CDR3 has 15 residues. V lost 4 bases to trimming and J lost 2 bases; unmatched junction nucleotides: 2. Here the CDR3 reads CASSKLAGGQETQYF. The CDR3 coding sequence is TGTGCCAGCAGCAAACTAGCGGGAGGGCAAGAGACCCAGTACTTC.

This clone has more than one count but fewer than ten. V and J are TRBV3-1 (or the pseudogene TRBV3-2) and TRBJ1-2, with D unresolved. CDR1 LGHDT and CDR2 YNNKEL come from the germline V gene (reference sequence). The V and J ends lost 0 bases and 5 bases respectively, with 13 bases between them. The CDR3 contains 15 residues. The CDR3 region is CASSQDVVVPYGYTF. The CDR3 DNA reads TGTGCCAGCAGCCAAGATGTGGTAGTGCCTTATGGCTACACCTTC.

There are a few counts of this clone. In DNA form, the CDR3 reads TGTGCCAGCAGCCCGACGACAGGGGGCTATGGCTACACCTTC. Its translation is CASSPTTGGYGYTF. The V gene is TRBV7-2, the J gene TRBJ1-2; 9 nucleotides line up with TRBD1. The CDR3 loop spans 14 amino acids. The V segment lost 5 bases and the J segment 4 bases; nucleotides outside the gene matches: 5. Germline V CDR1 and CDR2: SGHTA, FQGNSA.